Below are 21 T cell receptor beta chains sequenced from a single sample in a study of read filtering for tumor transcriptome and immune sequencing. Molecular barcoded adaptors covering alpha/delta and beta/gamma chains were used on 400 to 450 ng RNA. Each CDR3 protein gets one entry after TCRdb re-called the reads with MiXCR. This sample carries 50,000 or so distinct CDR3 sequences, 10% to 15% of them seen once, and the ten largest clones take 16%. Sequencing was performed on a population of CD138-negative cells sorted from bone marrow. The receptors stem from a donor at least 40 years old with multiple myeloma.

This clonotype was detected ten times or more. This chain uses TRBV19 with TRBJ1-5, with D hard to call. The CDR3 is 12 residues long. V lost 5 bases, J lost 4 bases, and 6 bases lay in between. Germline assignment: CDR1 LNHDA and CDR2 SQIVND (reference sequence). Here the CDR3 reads CASSLRNQPQHF. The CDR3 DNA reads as TGTGCCAGTAGTCTCAGGAATCAGCCCCAGCATTTT. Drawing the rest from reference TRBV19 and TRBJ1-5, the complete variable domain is DGGITQSPKYLFRKEGQNVTLSCEQNLNHDAMYWYRQDPGQGLRLIYYSQIVNDFQKGDIAEGYSVSREKKESFPLTVTSAQKNPTAFYLCASSLRNQPQHFGDGTRLSIL.

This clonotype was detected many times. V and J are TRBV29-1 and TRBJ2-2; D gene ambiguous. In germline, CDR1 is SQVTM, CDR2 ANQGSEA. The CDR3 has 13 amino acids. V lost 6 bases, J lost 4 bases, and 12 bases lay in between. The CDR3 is CSVSTDVTGELFF. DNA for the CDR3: TGCAGCGTCTCTACGGACGTCACCGGGGAGCTGTTTTTT.

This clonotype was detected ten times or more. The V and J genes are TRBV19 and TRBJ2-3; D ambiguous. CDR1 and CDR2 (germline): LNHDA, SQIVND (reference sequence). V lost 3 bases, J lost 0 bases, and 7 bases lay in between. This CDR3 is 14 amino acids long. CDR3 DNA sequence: TGTGCCAGTAGTATGTATACTAGCACAGATACGCAGTATTTT. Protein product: CASSMYTSTDTQYF.

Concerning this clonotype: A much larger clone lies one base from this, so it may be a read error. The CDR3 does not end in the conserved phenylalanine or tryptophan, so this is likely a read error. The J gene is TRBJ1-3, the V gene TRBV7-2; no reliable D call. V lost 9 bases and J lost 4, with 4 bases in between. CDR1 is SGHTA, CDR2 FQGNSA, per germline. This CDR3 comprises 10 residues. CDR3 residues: CASTGNTIYS. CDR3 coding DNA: TGTGCCAGTACAGGAAACACCATATATTCT.

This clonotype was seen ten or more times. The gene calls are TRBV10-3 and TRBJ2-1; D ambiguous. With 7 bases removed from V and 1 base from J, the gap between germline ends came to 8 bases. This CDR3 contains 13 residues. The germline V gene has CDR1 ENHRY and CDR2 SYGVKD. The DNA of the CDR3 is TGTGCCATCATGGGTGTTTCCTACAATGAGCAGTTCTTC. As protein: CAIMGVSYNEQFF.

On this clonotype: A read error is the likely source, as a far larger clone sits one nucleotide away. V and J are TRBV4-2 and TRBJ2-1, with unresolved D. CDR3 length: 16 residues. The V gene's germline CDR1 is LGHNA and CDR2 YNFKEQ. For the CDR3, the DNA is TGCGCCAGCAGCCAAGGAGCCTTGAGCTCCTACAATGAGCAGTTCTTC. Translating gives CASSQGALSSYNEQFF.

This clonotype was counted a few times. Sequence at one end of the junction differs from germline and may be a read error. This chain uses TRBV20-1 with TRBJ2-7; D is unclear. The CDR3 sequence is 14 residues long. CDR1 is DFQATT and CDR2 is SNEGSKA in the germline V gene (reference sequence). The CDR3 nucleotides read TGCAGTGCTAGAGATAGTGTGGTCTCCTACGAGCGGTACTTC. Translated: CSARDSVVSYERYF.

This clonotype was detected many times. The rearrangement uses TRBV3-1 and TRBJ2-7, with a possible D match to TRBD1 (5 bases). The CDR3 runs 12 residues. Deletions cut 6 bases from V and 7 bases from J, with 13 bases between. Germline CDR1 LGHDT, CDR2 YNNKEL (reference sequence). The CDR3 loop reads CASSPGFWEQYF. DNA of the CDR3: TGTGCCAGCAGTCCAGGGTTTTGGGAGCAGTACTTC.

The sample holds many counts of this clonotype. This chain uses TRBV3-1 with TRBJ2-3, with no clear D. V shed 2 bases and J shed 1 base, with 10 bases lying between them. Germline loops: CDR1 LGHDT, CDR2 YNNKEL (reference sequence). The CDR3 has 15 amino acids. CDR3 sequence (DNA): TGTGCCAGCAGCCAACGGTACTTTCGCACAGATACGCAGTATTTT. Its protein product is CASSQRYFRTDTQYF.

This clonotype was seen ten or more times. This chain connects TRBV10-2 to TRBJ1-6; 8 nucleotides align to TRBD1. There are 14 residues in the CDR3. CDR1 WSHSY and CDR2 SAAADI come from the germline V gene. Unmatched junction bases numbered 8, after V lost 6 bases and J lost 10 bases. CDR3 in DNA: TGCGCCAGCAGGGCAACGACAGGGGAGTCACCCCTCCACTTT. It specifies CASRATTGESPLHF.

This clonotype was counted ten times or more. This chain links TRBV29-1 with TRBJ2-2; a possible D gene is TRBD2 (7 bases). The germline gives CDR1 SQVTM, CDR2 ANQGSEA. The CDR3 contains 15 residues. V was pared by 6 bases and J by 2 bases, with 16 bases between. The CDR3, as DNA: TGCAGCGTCCCAAAAGGCGGGGGCAACACCGGGGAGCTGTTTTTT. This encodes CSVPKGGGNTGELFF.

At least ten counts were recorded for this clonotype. This CDR3 is CASSPAQGREKLFF. CDR3 DNA sequence: TGTGCCAGCAGCCCCGCTCAGGGGAGAGAAAAACTGTTTTTT. V gene TRBV7-9 combines with J gene TRBJ1-4, with D tentatively TRBD1 (6 bases). The germline V and J ends were trimmed by 5 bases and 8 bases, with 15 bases remaining between them. The CDR3 loop spans 14 amino acids. Germline values: CDR1 SEHNR, CDR2 FQNEAQ (reference sequence).

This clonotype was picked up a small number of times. The CDR3 nucleotides are TGTGCCAGTAGTATAGATAGAGTCGGGTTAGCTTTCTTT. This gives the protein CASSIDRVGLAFF. The J gene is TRBJ1-1, the V gene TRBV19; no reliable D call. Germline CDR1 reads LNHDA; CDR2 reads SQIVND (reference sequence). V lost 0 bases, J lost 10 bases, and 12 bases lay in between. The CDR3 is made up of 13 amino acids. The whole variable domain, filled in from reference TRBV19 and TRBJ1-1, reads DGGITQSPKYLFRKEGQNVTLSCEQNLNHDAMYWYRQDPGQGLRLIYYSQIVNDFQKGDIAEGYSVSREKKESFPLTVTSAQKNPTAFYLCASSIDRVGLAFFGQGTRLTVV.

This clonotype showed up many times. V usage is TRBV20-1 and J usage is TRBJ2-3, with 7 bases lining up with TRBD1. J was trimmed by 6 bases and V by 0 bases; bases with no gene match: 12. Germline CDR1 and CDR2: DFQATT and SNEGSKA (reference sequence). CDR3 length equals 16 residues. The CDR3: CSARDPGQELSDTQYF. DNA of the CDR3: TGCAGTGCTAGAGATCCCGGACAGGAACTTTCCGATACGCAGTATTTT.

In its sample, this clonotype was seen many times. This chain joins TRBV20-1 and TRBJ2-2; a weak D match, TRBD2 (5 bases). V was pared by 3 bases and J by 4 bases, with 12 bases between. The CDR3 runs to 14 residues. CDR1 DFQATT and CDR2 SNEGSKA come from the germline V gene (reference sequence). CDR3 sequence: CSARKTGITGELFF. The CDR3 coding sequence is TGCAGTGCTAGGAAGACGGGGATCACCGGGGAGCTGTTTTTT.

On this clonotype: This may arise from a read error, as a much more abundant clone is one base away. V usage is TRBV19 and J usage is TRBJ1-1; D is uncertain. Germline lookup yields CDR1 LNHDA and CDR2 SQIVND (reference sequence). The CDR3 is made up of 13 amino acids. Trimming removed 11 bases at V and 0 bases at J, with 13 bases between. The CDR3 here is CAGKQFLNTEAFF. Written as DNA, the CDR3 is TGTGCCGGCAAACAGTTCTTGAACACTGAAGCTTTCTTT.

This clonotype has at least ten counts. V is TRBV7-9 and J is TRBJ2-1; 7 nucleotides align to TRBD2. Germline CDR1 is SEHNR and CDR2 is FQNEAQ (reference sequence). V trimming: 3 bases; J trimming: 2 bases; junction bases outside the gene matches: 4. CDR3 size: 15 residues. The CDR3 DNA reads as TGTGCCAGCAGCTTCGGACTAGTGCCCTACAATGAGCAGTTCTTC. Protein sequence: CASSFGLVPYNEQFF.

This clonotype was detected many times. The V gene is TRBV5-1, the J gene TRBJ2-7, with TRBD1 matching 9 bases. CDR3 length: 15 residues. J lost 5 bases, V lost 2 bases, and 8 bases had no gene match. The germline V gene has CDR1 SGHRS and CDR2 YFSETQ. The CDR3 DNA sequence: TGCGCCAGCAGCTTCGGGACAGGGTATCCCCACGAGCAGTACTTC. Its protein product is CASSFGTGYPHEQYF. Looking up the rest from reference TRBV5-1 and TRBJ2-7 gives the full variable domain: KAGVTQTPRYLIKTRGQQVTLSCSPISGHRSVSWYQQTPGQGLQFLFEYFSETQRNKGNFPGRFSGRQFSNSRSEMNVSTLELGDSALYLCASSFGTGYPHEQYFGPGTRLTVT.

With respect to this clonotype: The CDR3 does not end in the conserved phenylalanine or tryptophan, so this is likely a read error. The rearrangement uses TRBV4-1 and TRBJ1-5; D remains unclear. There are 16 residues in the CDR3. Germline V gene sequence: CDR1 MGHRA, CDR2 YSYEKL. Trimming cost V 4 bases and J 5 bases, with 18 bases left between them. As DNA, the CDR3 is TGCGCCAGCAGCCCCGCACCGGGTGAAAAGTATCAGCCCCAGCATTCT. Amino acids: CASSPAPGEKYQPQHS.

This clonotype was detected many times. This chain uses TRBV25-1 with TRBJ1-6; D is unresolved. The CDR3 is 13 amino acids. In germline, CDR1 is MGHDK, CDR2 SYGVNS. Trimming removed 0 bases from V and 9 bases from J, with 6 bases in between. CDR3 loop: CASSEYVGSPLHF. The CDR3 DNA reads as TGTGCCAGCAGTGAATACGTGGGTTCACCCCTCCACTTT.

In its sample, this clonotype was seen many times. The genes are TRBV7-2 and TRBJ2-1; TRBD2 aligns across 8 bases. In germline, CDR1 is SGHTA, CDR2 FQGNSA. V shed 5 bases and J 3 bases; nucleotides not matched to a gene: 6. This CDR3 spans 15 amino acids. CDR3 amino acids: CASSPGLGVYNEQFF. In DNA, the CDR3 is TGTGCCAGCAGCCCGGGACTAGGGGTCTACAATGAGCAGTTCTTC.